This T cell receptor (beta chain) was identified during a study of T cell repertoires in cytomegalovirus infection. The wider study: Based on public TCR beta signatures, there were indications of CMV infection and of a matching HLA type.

Study-level points and caveats: The ex vivo response showed dominance by HLA-C-restricted CMV-specific TCR beta clonotypes. The study identified carriers of CMV plus the relevant HLA from cumulative public TCR beta family frequency.

TCRdb itself ran the reads through MiXCR, one entry per CDR3 protein. The profile shows around 450,000 distinct CDR3 sequences, about 11% of them singletons. Trimming cost V 2 bases and J 6 bases, with 16 bases left between them. The CDR3 has 16 residues. This clonotype was observed many times. Its cognate antigen is unknown. Sequencing was done on a sample of PBMCs. The sequence was obtained from a human donor in good health (CMV status not recorded). Some clones in this sample may be carry-over from other donors' samples. V usage is TRBV12-3 or TRBV12-4 and J usage is TRBJ2-2, with D tentatively TRBD2 (5 bases). The CDR3 nucleotides read TGTGCCAGCAGTTTAAGTCGGACTTCCGACCCCGGGGAGCTGTTTTTT. Translated: CASSLSRTSDPGELFF.